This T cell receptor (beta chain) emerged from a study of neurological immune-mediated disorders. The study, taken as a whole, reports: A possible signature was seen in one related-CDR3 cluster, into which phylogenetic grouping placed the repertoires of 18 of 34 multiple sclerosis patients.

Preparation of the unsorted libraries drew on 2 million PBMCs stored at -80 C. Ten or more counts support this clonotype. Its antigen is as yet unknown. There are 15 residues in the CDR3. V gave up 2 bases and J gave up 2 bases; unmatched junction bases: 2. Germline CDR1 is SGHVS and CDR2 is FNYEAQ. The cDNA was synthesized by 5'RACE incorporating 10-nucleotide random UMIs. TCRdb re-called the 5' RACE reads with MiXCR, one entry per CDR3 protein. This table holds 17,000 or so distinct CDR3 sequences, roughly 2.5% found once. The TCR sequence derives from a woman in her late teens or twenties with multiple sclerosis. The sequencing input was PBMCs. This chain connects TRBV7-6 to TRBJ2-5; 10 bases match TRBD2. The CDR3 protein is CASSLRTSGQETQYF. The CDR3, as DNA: TGTGCCAGCAGCTTACGGACTAGCGGACAAGAGACCCAGTACTTC.